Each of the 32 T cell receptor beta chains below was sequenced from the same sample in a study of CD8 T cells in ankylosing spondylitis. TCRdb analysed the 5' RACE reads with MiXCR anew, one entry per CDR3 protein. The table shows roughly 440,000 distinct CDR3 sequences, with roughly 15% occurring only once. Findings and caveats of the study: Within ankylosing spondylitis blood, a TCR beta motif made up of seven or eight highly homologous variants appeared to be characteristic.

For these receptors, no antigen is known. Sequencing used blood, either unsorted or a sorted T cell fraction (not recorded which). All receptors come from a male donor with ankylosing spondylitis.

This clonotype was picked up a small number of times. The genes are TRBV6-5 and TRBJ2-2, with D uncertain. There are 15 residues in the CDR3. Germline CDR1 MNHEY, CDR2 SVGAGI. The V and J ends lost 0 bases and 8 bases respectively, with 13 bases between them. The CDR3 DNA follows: TGTGCCAGCAGTTACTCGTATCCCCAATCGGGGGAGCTGTTTTTT. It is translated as CASSYSYPQSGELFF.

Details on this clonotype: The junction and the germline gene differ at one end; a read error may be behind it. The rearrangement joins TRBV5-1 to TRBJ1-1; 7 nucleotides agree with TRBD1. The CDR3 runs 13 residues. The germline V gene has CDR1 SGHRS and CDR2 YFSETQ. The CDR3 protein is CTSKDRTNGEAFF. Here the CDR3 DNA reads TGCACCAGCAAGGACAGGACCAACGGAGAAGCTTTCTTT.

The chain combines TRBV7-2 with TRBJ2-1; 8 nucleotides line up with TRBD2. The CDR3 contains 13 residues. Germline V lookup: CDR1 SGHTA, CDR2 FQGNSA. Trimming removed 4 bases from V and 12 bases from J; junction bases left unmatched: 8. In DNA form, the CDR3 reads TGTGCCAGCAGCTCTCCTAAGCGGGAGTGGCAGTTCTTC. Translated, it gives CASSSPKREWQFF.

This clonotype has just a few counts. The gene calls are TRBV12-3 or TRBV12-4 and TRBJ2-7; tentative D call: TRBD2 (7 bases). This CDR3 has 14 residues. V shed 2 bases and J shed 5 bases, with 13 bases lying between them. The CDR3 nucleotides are TGTGCCAGCAGTTTACGGGGGGACAAGGACGAGCAGTACTTC. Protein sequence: CASSLRGDKDEQYF.

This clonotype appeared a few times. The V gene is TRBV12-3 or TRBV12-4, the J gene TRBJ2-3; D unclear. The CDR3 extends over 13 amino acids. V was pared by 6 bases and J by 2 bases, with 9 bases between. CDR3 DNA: TGTGCCAGCAGCCGTATAGACACAGATACGCAGTATTTT. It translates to CASSRIDTDTQYF.

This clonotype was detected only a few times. CDR3: CASSQRDSPLHF. The DNA of the CDR3 is TGTGCCAGCAGCCAAAGGGATTCACCCCTCCACTTT. This sequence joins TRBV3-1 and TRBJ1-6; D is unresolved. Trimming removed 2 bases at V and 8 bases at J, with 4 bases between. The CDR3 has 12 residues. From germline, CDR1 is LGHDT and CDR2 YNNKEL (reference sequence).

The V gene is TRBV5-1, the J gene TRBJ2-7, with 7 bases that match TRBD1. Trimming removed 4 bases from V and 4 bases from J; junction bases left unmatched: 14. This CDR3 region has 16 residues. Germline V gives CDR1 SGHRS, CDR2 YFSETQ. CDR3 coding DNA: TGCGCCAGCAGCCCCCGACAGGGTGGAGTGGTTTACGAGCAGTACTTC. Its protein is CASSPRQGGVVYEQYF.

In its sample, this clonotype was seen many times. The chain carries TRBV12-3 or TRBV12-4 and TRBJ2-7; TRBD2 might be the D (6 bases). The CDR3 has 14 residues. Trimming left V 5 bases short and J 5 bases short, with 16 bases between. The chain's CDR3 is CASSSSGTRHEQYF. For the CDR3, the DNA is TGTGCCAGCAGTAGCTCCGGGACTCGTCACGAGCAGTACTTC.

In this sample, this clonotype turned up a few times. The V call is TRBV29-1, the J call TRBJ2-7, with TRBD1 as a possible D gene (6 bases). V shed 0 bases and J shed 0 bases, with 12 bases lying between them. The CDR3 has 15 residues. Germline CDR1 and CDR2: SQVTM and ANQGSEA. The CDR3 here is CSVEDIETGSYEQYF. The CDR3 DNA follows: TGCAGCGTTGAAGATATAGAGACAGGCTCCTACGAGCAGTACTTC.

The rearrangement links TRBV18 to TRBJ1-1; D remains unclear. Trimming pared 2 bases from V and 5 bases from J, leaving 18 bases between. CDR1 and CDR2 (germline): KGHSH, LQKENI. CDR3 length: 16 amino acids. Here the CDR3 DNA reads TGTGCCAGCTCACCAATTTCCGCTTCCCGAGGGACTGAAGCTTTCTTT. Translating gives CASSPISASRGTEAFF.

CDR3 in DNA: TGTGCCTGGAGTGTACGAGTGGTCGGGGAGCTGTTTTTT. Its translation is CAWSVRVVGELFF. The chain combines TRBV30 with TRBJ2-2; D is uncertain. The CDR3 totals 13 residues. Germline loops: CDR1 GTSNPN, CDR2 SVGIG (reference sequence). Trimming took 0 bases from V and 7 from J, leaving 9 bases between them. Full variable domain (rest looked up from reference TRBV30 and TRBJ2-2): SQTIHQWPATLVQPVGSPLSLECTVEGTSNPNLYWYRQAAGRGLQLLFYSVGIGQISSEVPQNLSASRPQDRQFILSSKKLLLSDSGFYLCAWSVRVVGELFFGEGSRLTVL.

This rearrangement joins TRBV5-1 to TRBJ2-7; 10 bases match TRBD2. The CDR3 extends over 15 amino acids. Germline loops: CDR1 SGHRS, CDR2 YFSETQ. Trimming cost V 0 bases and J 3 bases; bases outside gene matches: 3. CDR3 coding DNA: TGCGCCAGCAGCTTGGTAACTAGCGGGGACTACGAGCAGTACTTC. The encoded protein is CASSLVTSGDYEQYF.

Written as DNA, the CDR3 is TGCGCCAGCAGCTTGGCCTCCGGGACAGGGAAATACGAGCAGTACTTC. This codes for CASSLASGTGKYEQYF. The rearrangement links TRBV5-1 to TRBJ2-7, with TRBD1 matching over 9 bases. V was pared by 0 bases and J by 4 bases, with 8 bases of the junction left unmatched. The CDR3 runs to 16 residues. Germline V gives CDR1 SGHRS, CDR2 YFSETQ.

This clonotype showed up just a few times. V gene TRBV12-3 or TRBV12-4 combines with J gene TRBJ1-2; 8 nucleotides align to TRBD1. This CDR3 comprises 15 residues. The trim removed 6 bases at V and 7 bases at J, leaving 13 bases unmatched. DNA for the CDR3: TGTGCCAGCAGCCCTGATTGGACAGGGTCAAGTGGCTACACCTTC. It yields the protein CASSPDWTGSSGYTF.

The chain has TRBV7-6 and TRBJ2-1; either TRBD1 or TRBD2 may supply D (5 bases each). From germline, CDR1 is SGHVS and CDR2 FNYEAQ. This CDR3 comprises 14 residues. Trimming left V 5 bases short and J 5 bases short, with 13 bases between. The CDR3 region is CASSRTRGNNEQFF. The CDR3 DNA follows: TGTGCCAGCAGCAGGACAAGAGGGAACAATGAGCAGTTCTTC. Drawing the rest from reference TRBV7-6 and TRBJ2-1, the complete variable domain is GAGVSQSPRYKVTKRGQDVALRCDPISGHVSLYWYRQALGQGPEFLTYFNYEAQQDKSGLPNDRFSAERPEGSISTLTIQRTEQRDSAMYRCASSRTRGNNEQFFGPGTRLTVL.

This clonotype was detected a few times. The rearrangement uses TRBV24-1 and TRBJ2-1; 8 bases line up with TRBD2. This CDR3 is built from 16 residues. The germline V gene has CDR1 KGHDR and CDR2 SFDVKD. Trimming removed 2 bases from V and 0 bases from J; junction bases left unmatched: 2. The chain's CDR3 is CATSDSAGGSYNEQFF. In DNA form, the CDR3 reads TGTGCCACCAGTGATTCCGCGGGAGGCTCCTACAATGAGCAGTTCTTC.

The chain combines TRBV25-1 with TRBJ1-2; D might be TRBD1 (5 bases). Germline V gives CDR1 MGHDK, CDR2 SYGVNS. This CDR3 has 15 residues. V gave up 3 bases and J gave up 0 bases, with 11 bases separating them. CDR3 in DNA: TGTGCCAGCAGTGATACAGGCGTACCTAACTATGGCTACACCTTC. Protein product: CASSDTGVPNYGYTF.

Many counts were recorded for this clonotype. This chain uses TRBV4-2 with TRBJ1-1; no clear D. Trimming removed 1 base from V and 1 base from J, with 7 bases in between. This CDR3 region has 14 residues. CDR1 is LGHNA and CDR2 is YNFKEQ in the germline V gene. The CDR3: CASSQVAPNTEAFF. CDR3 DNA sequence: TGTGCCAGCAGCCAAGTTGCCCCGAACACTGAAGCTTTCTTT.

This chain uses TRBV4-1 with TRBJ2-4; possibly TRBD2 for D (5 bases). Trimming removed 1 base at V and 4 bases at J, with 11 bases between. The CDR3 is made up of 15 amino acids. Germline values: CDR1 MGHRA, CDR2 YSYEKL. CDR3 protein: CASSQVEGLKNIQYF. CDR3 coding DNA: TGCGCCAGCAGCCAAGTAGAGGGATTGAAAAACATTCAGTACTTC.

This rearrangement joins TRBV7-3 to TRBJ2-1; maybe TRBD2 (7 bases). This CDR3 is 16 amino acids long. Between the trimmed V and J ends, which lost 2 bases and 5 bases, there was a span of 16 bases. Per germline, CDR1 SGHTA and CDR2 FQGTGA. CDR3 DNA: TGTGCCAGCAGCTTAGGGGGGGGCGTATTTGACAATGAGCAGTTCTTC. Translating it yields CASSLGGGVFDNEQFF.

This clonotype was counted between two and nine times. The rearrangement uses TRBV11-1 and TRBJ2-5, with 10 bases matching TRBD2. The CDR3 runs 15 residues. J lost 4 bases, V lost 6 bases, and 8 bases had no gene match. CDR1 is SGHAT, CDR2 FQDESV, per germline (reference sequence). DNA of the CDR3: TGTGCCAGCAGAGACCCGGGACTAGCGAGAGAGACCCAGTACTTC. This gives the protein CASRDPGLARETQYF.

The CDR3 sequence: CASSYRQPETQYF. The CDR3 DNA reads as TGTGCCAGCAGTTATCGACAGCCGGAGACCCAGTACTTC. This sequence joins TRBV28 and TRBJ2-5, with a weak D call TRBD1 (5 bases). Germline assignment: CDR1 MDHEN and CDR2 SYDVKM. The germline V and J ends were trimmed by 4 bases and 5 bases, with 11 bases remaining between them. The CDR3 is made up of 13 amino acids.

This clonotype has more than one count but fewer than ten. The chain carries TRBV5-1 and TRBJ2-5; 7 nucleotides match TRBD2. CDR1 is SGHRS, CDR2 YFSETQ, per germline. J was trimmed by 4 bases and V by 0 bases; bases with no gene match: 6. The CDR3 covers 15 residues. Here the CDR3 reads CASSLGLALGETQYF. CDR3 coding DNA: TGCGCCAGCAGCTTGGGACTAGCCCTAGGAGAGACCCAGTACTTC. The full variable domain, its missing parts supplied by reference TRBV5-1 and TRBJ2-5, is KAGVTQTPRYLIKTRGQQVTLSCSPISGHRSVSWYQQTPGQGLQFLFEYFSETQRNKGNFPGRFSGRQFSNSRSEMNVSTLELGDSALYLCASSLGLALGETQYFGPGTRLLVL.

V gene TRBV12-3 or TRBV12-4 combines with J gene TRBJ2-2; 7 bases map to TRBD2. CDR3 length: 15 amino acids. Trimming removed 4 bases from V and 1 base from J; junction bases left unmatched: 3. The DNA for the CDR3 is TGTGCCAGCAGTTGGACTAGTTTGAACACCGGGGAGCTGTTTTTT. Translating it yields CASSWTSLNTGELFF.

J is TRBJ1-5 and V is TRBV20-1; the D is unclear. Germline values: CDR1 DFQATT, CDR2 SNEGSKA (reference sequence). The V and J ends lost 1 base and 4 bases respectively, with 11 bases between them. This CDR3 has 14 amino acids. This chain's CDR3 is CSARVGEGNQPQHF. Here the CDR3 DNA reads TGCAGTGCTAGAGTCGGGGAAGGTAATCAGCCCCAGCATTTT.

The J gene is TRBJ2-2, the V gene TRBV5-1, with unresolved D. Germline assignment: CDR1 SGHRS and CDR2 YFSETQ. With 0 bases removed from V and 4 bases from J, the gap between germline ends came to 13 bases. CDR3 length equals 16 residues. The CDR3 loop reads CASSLVAGKGTGELFF. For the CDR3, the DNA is TGCGCCAGCAGCTTGGTAGCTGGGAAGGGCACCGGGGAGCTGTTTTTT.

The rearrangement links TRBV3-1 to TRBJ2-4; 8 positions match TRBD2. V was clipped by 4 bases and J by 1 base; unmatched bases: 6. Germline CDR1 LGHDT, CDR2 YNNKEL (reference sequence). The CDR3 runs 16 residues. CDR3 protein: CASSPAGGGAKNIQYF. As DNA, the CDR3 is TGTGCCAGCAGCCCTGCCGGCGGGGGGGCCAAAAACATTCAGTACTTC. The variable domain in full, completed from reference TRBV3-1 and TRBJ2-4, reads DTAVSQTPKYLVTQMGNDKSIKCEQNLGHDTMYWYKQDSKKFLKIMFSYNNKELIINETVPNRFSPKSPDKAHLNLHINSLELGDSAVYFCASSPAGGGAKNIQYFGAGTRLSVL.

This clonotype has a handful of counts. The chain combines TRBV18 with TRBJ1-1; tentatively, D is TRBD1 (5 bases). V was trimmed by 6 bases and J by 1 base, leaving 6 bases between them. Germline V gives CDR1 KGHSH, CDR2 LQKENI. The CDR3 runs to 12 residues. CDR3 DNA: TGTGCCAGCTCGGGGGGGAACACTGAAGCTTTCTTT. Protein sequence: CASSGGNTEAFF.

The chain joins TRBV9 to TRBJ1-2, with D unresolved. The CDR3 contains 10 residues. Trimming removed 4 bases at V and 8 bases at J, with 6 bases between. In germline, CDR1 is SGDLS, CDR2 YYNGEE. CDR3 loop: CASSPRGYTF. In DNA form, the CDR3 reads TGTGCCAGCAGCCCGAGGGGCTACACCTTC. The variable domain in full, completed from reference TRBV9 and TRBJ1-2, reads DSGVTQTPKHLITATGQRVTLRCSPRSGDLSVYWYQQSLDQGLQFLIQYYNGEERAKGNILERFSAQQFPDLHSELNLSSLELGDSALYFCASSPRGYTFGSGTRLTVV.

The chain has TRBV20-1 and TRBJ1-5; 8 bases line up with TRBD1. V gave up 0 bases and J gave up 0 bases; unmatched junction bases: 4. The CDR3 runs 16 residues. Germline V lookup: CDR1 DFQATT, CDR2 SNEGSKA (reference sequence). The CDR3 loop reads CSARDFGQGSNQPQHF. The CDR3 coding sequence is TGCAGTGCTAGAGATTTTGGACAGGGTAGCAATCAGCCCCAGCATTTT.

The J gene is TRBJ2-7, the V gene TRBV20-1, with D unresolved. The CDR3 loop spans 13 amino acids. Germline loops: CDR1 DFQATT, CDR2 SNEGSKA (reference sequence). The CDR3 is CSVLRSMYYEQYF. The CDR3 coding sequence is TGCAGCGTGTTGCGGAGTATGTACTACGAGCAGTACTTC.

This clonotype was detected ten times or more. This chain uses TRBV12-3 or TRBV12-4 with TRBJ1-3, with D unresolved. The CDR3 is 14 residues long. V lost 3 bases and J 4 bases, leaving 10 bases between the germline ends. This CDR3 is CASSFLPAGNTIYF. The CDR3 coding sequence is TGTGCCAGCAGTTTCCTTCCAGCGGGAAACACCATATATTTT.